This TCR beta chain was sequenced during a study of blood T cell repertoires in COVID-19. Study at large: Specimens from acute and convalescent COVID-19 originated in the United States, Italy and Spain. The cDNA or gDNA used as material had been derived from T cells, B-cell-depleted T cells, or PBMCs.

Germline V gene sequence: CDR1 SGHRS, CDR2 YFSETQ. This CDR3 comprises 16 residues. With V trimmed by 4 bases and J by 0 bases, 7 bases remained unmatched. Profiling relied on immunoSEQ multiplex PCR, and the TCRdb table lists in-frame clones only, not all of them. Of about 200,000 clones in the sample, around 90% were seen once. In Seattle, patients joined the study during active infection and were tracked longitudinally. The chain is built from TRBV5-1 and TRBJ2-3, with 8 bases that match TRBD2. What was sequenced was peripheral blood. This clonotype was sampled from a man in his sixties with COVID-19, enrolled during active disease. The CDR3 loop reads CASSLPGLASTDTQYF. CDR3 sequence (DNA): TGCGCCAGCAGCCTTCCCGGACTAGCTAGCACAGATACGCAGTATTTT.